Following are 11 T cell receptor beta chains from one sample sequenced in a study of CD8+ T cells in alopecia areata. cDNA reverse transcribed from extracted RNA served as the sequencing template. Sequencing used immunoSEQ multiplex PCR; TCRdb keeps in-frame clones, though not all of them. Altogether roughly 200,000 clones are present, about 60% being singletons, with the ten largest covering less than 3.5%. Treatment specified: oral pan-JAK inhibitor, 5-10 mg twice daily. The source material was CD4+ T cells sorted from blood, sampled at week 4, from a patient treated with tofacitinib. The receptors were sampled from a human donor with alopecia areata.

This clone was seen only a few times. This sequence joins TRBV5-1 and TRBJ2-7, with D possibly being TRBD1 or TRBD2 (6 bases each). Germline V gene lookup returns CDR1 SGHRS and CDR2 YFSETQ. The V and J ends lost 0 bases and 5 bases respectively, with 24 bases between them. The CDR3 has 18 residues. The DNA for the CDR3 is TGCGCCAGCAGCTTGGTGGGGGGCCTGACAGGTAGCTCGCACGAGCAGTACTTC. It translates to CASSLVGGLTGSSHEQYF.

The chain carries TRBV5-1 and TRBJ2-7; 9 bases line up with TRBD2. The CDR3 is 16 amino acids. With 0 bases clipped from V and 1 base from J, the junction kept 5 bases outside the gene matches. Germline lookup yields CDR1 SGHRS and CDR2 YFSETQ. CDR3 nucleotide sequence: TGCGCCAGCAGCTTGGCCGTGACTAGCGGATCCTACGAGCAGTACTTC. Amino acid sequence: CASSLAVTSGSYEQYF.

The chain couples TRBV6-5 to TRBJ2-5; D possibly corresponds to TRBD2 (7 bases). V was pared by 7 bases and J by 1 base, with 16 bases between. In germline, CDR1 is MNHEY, CDR2 SVGAGI. This CDR3 spans 15 amino acids. CDR3 amino acids: CASKSRGGRQETQYF. As DNA, the CDR3 is TGTGCCAGCAAAAGTAGGGGGGGCCGCCAAGAGACCCAGTACTTC.

The chain links TRBV29-1 to TRBJ2-7; possibly TRBD2 for D (5 bases). Germline CDR1 SQVTM, CDR2 ANQGSEA. Trimming stripped 7 bases from V and 4 bases from J, with 14 bases between. The CDR3 length is 12 residues. The CDR3 DNA sequence: TGCAGCGCTGCACAAGAGGGTTACGAGCAGTACTTC. It specifies CSAAQEGYEQYF.

A few counts support this clone. The chain combines TRBV29-1 with TRBJ1-1; D is unresolved. Deletions cut 1 base from V and 5 bases from J, with 8 bases between. Germline lookup yields CDR1 SQVTM and CDR2 ANQGSEA. The CDR3 is 12 amino acids. For the CDR3, the DNA is TGCAGCGTTGAAGGTTGGGTTACTGAAGCTTTCTTT. This gives the protein CSVEGWVTEAFF. Based on the CDR3 plus reference TRBV29-1 and TRBJ1-1, the full variable domain is SAVISQKPSRDICQRGTSLTIQCQVDSQVTMMFWYRQQPGQSLTLIATANQGSEATYESGFVIDKFPISRPNLTFSTLTVSNMSPEDSSIYLCSVEGWVTEAFFGQGTRLTVV.

The gene calls are TRBV7-2 and TRBJ2-3; D perhaps matches TRBD2 (5 bases). The CDR3 runs 14 residues. Deletions cut 3 bases from V and 8 bases from J, with 15 bases between. Germline V gene lookup returns CDR1 SGHTA and CDR2 FQGNSA. The CDR3 DNA sequence: TGTGCCAGCAGCTTCGAGGGCATAGGACGTACGCAGTATTTT. This sequence encodes CASSFEGIGRTQYF.

Notes on this clone: This same CDR3 is encoded by further DNA sequences in the sample. The chain joins TRBV28 to TRBJ1-2; tentatively, D is TRBD1 (5 bases). The CDR3 is 11 amino acids. The germline V gene encodes CDR1 MDHEN and CDR2 SYDVKM. V was clipped by 7 bases and J by 2 bases, with 5 bases between them. The CDR3 loop is CASTGNYGYTF. The CDR3 bases are TGTGCCAGCACAGGGAACTATGGCTACACCTTC.

The chain links TRBV7-8 to TRBJ1-5, with a weak D call TRBD1 (5 bases). There are 14 residues in the CDR3. Per the germline V gene, CDR1 is SGHVS and CDR2 is FQNEAQ. The V and J ends lost 1 base and 7 bases respectively, with 11 bases between them. DNA for the CDR3: TGTGCCAGCAGCTTAGAGGTTCAGGGACAGCCCCAGCATTTT. It specifies CASSLEVQGQPQHF.

The gene calls are TRBV5-1 and TRBJ2-4, with TRBD1 identical over 8 bases. The ends lost 0 bases at V and 6 bases at J; junction bases unmatched: 5. The CDR3 is made up of 15 amino acids. CDR1 is SGHRS, CDR2 YFSETQ, per germline. The CDR3 sequence: CASSLAVGQGNIQYF. As DNA, the CDR3 is TGCGCCAGCAGCTTGGCCGTAGGACAGGGAAACATTCAGTACTTC.

This clone showed up just a few times. The chain carries TRBV30 and TRBJ2-7; unclear D gene. The CDR3 contains 12 residues. The V end lost 4 bases, the J end lost 0 bases, and 7 bases lay between the germline ends. Germline values: CDR1 GTSNPN, CDR2 SVGIG (reference sequence). CDR3 residues: CAWKAFSYEQYF. CDR3 bases: TGTGCCTGGAAGGCTTTCTCCTACGAGCAGTACTTC.

The rearrangement joins TRBV5-4 to TRBJ1-2; D is possibly TRBD1 (6 bases). Germline-derived CDR1 and CDR2 are SGHNT and YYREEE (reference sequence). The CDR3 consists of 15 residues. V lost 4 bases, J lost 4 bases, and 17 bases lay in between. The CDR3 sequence is CASSPRFGGSYGYTF. For the CDR3, the DNA is TGTGCCAGCAGCCCCCGGTTTGGGGGCAGCTATGGCTACACCTTC.